The 25 T cell receptor beta chains below were found in one sample sequenced in a study of cytomegalovirus exposure and HLA in healthy donors. It was with 60 Vbeta and 13 Jbeta primers that the PCR ran. The data were produced by immunoSEQ multiplex PCR, yet TCRdb's version contains in-frame clones alone and is incomplete. The repertoire holds about 120,000 clones, 77% seen once, with 11% in the top ten. Sequences were obtained from PBMCs. These receptor sequences come from a man aged 35 to 55 in good health and CMV-seropositive.

CDR3 DNA sequence: TGTGCCAGCTCACCTGACAGCCCTTTTTCGCAGTACTTC. This translates into CASSPDSPFSQYF. The chain links TRBV18 to TRBJ2-7; TRBD1 is a possible D gene (5 bases). The CDR3 has 13 amino acids. Germline V gene lookup returns CDR1 KGHSH and CDR2 LQKENI. The V end was cut by 3 bases, the J end by 9 bases, with 15 bases between.

This clone was observed a few times. V usage is TRBV29-1 and J usage is TRBJ2-2; TRBD1 might be the D (6 bases). CDR1 and CDR2 from the germline V gene are SQVTM and ANQGSEA. Trimming shortened V by 2 bases and J by 6 bases, and 10 bases separated the two germline ends. The CDR3 has 13 residues. For the CDR3, the DNA is TGCAGCGTTGAATTGGGGGCGGCCGGGGAGCTGTTTTTT. This encodes CSVELGAAGELFF.

J is TRBJ2-2 and V is TRBV7-8, with D maybe TRBD1 (5 bases). Trimming took 1 base from V and 5 from J, leaving 11 bases between them. The length of the CDR3 is 15 residues. Germline V gene sequence: CDR1 SGHVS, CDR2 FQNEAQ. CDR3 sequence reads: CASSLGQGLTGELFF. CDR3 nucleotide sequence: TGTGCCAGCAGCTTAGGTCAGGGCCTAACCGGGGAGCTGTTTTTT.

This sequence joins TRBV7-6 and TRBJ2-2; 12 nucleotides align to TRBD2. The CDR3 has 17 amino acids. Germline-derived CDR1 and CDR2 are SGHVS and FNYEAQ. With V trimmed by 5 bases and J by 4 bases, 8 bases remained unmatched. CDR3 residues: CASSPRRLAGATGELFF. CDR3 coding DNA: TGTGCCAGCAGCCCCCGCCGACTAGCGGGGGCCACCGGGGAGCTGTTTTTT.

This clone is classed as medium-sized (0.01 to 0.1%). The junction does not match germline at one end; this may be a read error. As DNA, the CDR3 is TGCGCCAGCAGCGAGGGACAGATCAACCTGAGATTT. Encoded protein: CASSEGQINLRF. V gene TRBV5-1 combines with J gene TRBJ1-1; 7 bases match TRBD1. There are 12 residues in the CDR3. The V gene's germline CDR1 is SGHRS and CDR2 YFSETQ.

The rearrangement joins TRBV12-5 to TRBJ2-1; 7 bases agree with TRBD2. V gave up 3 bases and J gave up 5 bases; unmatched junction bases: 7. This CDR3 is built from 15 residues. Germline values: CDR1 LGHNT, CDR2 FRNRAP. This CDR3 is CASGFGRGEDNEQFF. The CDR3, as DNA: TGTGCTAGTGGTTTCGGTCGGGGGGAGGACAATGAGCAGTTCTTC.

This rearrangement joins TRBV13 to TRBJ2-7; maybe TRBD1 (6 bases). Looked up from germline, CDR1 is PRHDT and CDR2 is FYEKMQ (reference sequence). The CDR3 loop spans 14 amino acids. Trimming cost V 2 bases and J 1 base, with 9 bases left between them. CDR3 region: CASSLMDSSYEQYF. In nucleotides, the CDR3 is TGTGCCAGCAGCTTAATGGACAGTTCCTACGAGCAGTACTTC.

The sample holds one count of this clone. The rearrangement uses TRBV2 and TRBJ2-5; 11 bases line up with TRBD2. This CDR3 comprises 15 residues. The germline V gene has CDR1 SNHLY and CDR2 FYNNEI. V gave up 5 bases and J gave up 2 bases; unmatched junction bases: 4. The CDR3 DNA reads as TGTGCCAGCAGTTTGGTAGCGGGGGGGCAAGAGACCCAGTACTTC. Translated, it gives CASSLVAGGQETQYF.

This chain uses TRBV7-2 with TRBJ1-6; D is unresolved. The V end lost 7 bases, the J end lost 10 bases, and 14 bases lay between the germline ends. Germline V gives CDR1 SGHTA, CDR2 FQGNSA. CDR3 length equals 13 residues. CDR3 nucleotides: TGTGCCAGCACCGGAGGCCAGCAATCACCCCTCCACTTT. This codes for CASTGGQQSPLHF.

The V call is TRBV7-2, the J call TRBJ1-3; D gene ambiguous. The CDR3 extends over 16 amino acids. The germline V gene encodes CDR1 SGHTA and CDR2 FQGNSA. Between the trimmed V and J ends, which lost 0 bases and 0 bases, there was a span of 9 bases. CDR3 nucleotide sequence: TGTGCCAGCAGCTTAGCGCGGTGGAACTCTGGAAACACCATATATTTT. This sequence encodes CASSLARWNSGNTIYF. Variable domain in full (rest from reference TRBV7-2 and TRBJ1-3): GAGVSQSPSNKVTEKGKDVELRCDPISGHTALYWYRQSLGQGLEFLIYFQGNSAPDKSGLPSDRFSAERTGGSVSTLTIQRTQQEDSAVYLCASSLARWNSGNTIYFGEGSWLTVV.

The rearrangement uses TRBV28 and TRBJ2-5; D possibly corresponds to TRBD1 (5 bases). The CDR3 contains 15 residues. The V end lost 6 bases, the J end lost 5 bases, and 19 bases lay between the germline ends. CDR1 MDHEN and CDR2 SYDVKM come from the germline V gene. The CDR3, as DNA: TGTGCCAGCAGCCTTACAACAGGAAATGGGGAGACCCAGTACTTC. It encodes CASSLTTGNGETQYF.

This clone appeared a few times. The chain uses TRBV28 and TRBJ2-1; D might be TRBD1 (6 bases). V shed 6 bases and J shed 2 bases, with 14 bases lying between them. The CDR3 consists of 15 residues. The germline V gene encodes CDR1 MDHEN and CDR2 SYDVKM. CDR3 protein: CASSPYRATYNEQFF. The CDR3 DNA reads as TGTGCCAGCAGCCCATACAGGGCAACCTACAATGAGCAGTTCTTC.

V gene TRBV4-3 combines with J gene TRBJ1-1, with D perhaps matching TRBD1 (5 bases). Trimming left V 0 bases short and J 1 base short, with 9 bases between. Germline-derived CDR1 and CDR2 are LGHNA and YSLEER. The CDR3 consists of 15 residues. CDR3 residues: CASSQDRVRNTEAFF. The CDR3 bases are TGCGCCAGCAGCCAAGACAGGGTACGGAACACTGAAGCTTTCTTT.

The gene calls are TRBV7-8 and TRBJ2-2; TRBD2 aligns across 14 bases. Germline V gene sequence: CDR1 SGHVS, CDR2 FQNEAQ. This CDR3 has 18 residues. The J segment lost 0 bases and the V segment lost 2 bases, leaving 2 bases of the junction unmatched. The CDR3 DNA follows: TGTGCCAGCAGCTTACGGACTAGCGGGGGGACGAACACCGGGGAGCTGTTTTTT. Translation: CASSLRTSGGTNTGELFF.

The chain links TRBV18 to TRBJ1-4; 7 positions agree with TRBD1. V shed 0 bases, J shed 5 bases, and the junction held 3 bases outside the gene matches. Germline V gene sequence: CDR1 KGHSH, CDR2 LQKENI. CDR3 length: 15 residues. The CDR3 DNA follows: TGTGCCAGCTCACCACCCGGGACAGACAATGAAAAACTGTTTTTT. It is translated as CASSPPGTDNEKLFF.

The genes are TRBV4-1 and TRBJ1-5; D is perhaps TRBD1 (5 bases). V gave up 1 base and J gave up 4 bases, with 8 bases separating them. Germline values: CDR1 MGHRA, CDR2 YSYEKL. This CDR3 contains 14 residues. The CDR3 DNA sequence: TGCGCCAGCAGCCAAGGGACATCGAATCAGCCCCAGCATTTT. It is translated as CASSQGTSNQPQHF.

This chain links TRBV10-3 with TRBJ2-3, with D tentatively TRBD1 (5 bases). Trimming took 3 bases from V and 5 from J, leaving 21 bases between them. The germline gives CDR1 ENHRY, CDR2 SYGVKD. The CDR3 consists of 17 residues. This chain's CDR3 is CAISDPRRASERDTQYF. DNA of the CDR3: TGTGCCATCAGTGACCCCCGCAGGGCCAGCGAGAGAGATACGCAGTATTTT.

V is TRBV5-1 and J is TRBJ2-1; TRBD2 agrees at 7 bases. The CDR3 sequence is 14 residues long. V lost 0 bases, J lost 9 bases, and 6 bases stayed unmatched. The germline V gene encodes CDR1 SGHRS and CDR2 YFSETQ. The CDR3 here is CASSLEQGLSEQFF. The DNA for the CDR3 is TGCGCCAGCAGCTTGGAGCAGGGACTAAGTGAGCAGTTCTTC.

This clone has only a few counts. The chain recombines TRBV7-2 with TRBJ2-3; maybe TRBD1 (5 bases). Between the trimmed V and J ends, which lost 5 bases and 2 bases, there was a span of 23 bases. The CDR3 is 18 residues long. Germline assignment: CDR1 SGHTA and CDR2 FQGNSA. This CDR3 is CASSRQGRRLDPTDTQYF. The CDR3 bases are TGTGCCAGCAGCCGTCAGGGCCGGCGGCTAGACCCCACAGATACGCAGTATTTT.

A remark on this clone: An end of the junction does not agree with germline; a read error may underlie this. The V gene is TRBV2, the J gene TRBJ2-1; tentative D call: TRBD2 (5 bases). Germline V lookup: CDR1 SNHLY, CDR2 FYNNEI. The length of the CDR3 is 14 residues. CDR3 region: CASSETTQYTEQFF. CDR3 bases: TGTGCCAGCAGTGAGACTACCCAATACACTGAGCAGTTCTTC.

This chain uses TRBV18 with TRBJ1-3, with D possibly matching TRBD1 (6 bases). V was clipped by 5 bases and J by 0 bases, with 11 bases between them. CDR3 length: 15 amino acids. Germline CDR1 reads KGHSH; CDR2 reads LQKENI. The CDR3 spells CASSWQGPSGNTIYF. The CDR3 DNA reads TGTGCCAGCTCATGGCAGGGGCCCTCTGGAAACACCATATATTTT.

This sequence joins TRBV19 and TRBJ1-5; D is possibly TRBD1 (6 bases). Germline V CDR1 and CDR2: LNHDA, SQIVND (reference sequence). Trimming stripped 2 bases from V and 7 bases from J, with 15 bases between. This CDR3 region has 15 residues. In nucleotides, the CDR3 is TGTGCCAGTAGTATAAGGGGGAGGGTTGACCAGCCCCAGCATTTT. This encodes CASSIRGRVDQPQHF.

The CDR3 here is CASSLSPAGTYEQYF. In DNA, the CDR3 is TGTGCCAGCAGCTTATCCCCGGCGGGGACCTACGAGCAGTACTTC. The chain employs TRBV7-2 and TRBJ2-7; weak D call: TRBD2 (6 bases). The germline V gene encodes CDR1 SGHTA and CDR2 FQGNSA. Trimming stripped 2 bases from V and 2 bases from J, with 13 bases between. This CDR3 contains 15 residues.

The V and J genes are TRBV30 and TRBJ1-2, with TRBD1 as a possible D gene (6 bases). Germline values: CDR1 GTSNPN, CDR2 SVGIG (reference sequence). The CDR3 has 14 amino acids. V dropped 3 bases and J dropped 0 bases, with 11 bases sitting between them. The CDR3 reads CAWREQGPNYGYTF. The CDR3 region has the DNA TGTGCCTGGAGGGAACAGGGACCTAACTATGGCTACACCTTC. The whole variable domain, remainder taken from reference TRBV30 and TRBJ1-2, is SQTIHQWPATLVQPVGSPLSLECTVEGTSNPNLYWYRQAAGRGLQLLFYSVGIGQISSEVPQNLSASRPQDRQFILSSKKLLLSDSGFYLCAWREQGPNYGYTFGSGTRLTVV.

This clone was seen more than once but under ten times. This chain joins TRBV7-2 and TRBJ1-2, with a tentative D call TRBD1 (6 bases). Trimming took 1 base from V and 5 from J, leaving 11 bases between them. CDR1 is SGHTA, CDR2 FQGNSA, per germline. This CDR3 region has 14 residues. CDR3 sequence: CASSLGTEPYGYTF. The CDR3 DNA sequence: TGTGCCAGCAGCTTAGGGACAGAACCTTATGGCTACACCTTC.